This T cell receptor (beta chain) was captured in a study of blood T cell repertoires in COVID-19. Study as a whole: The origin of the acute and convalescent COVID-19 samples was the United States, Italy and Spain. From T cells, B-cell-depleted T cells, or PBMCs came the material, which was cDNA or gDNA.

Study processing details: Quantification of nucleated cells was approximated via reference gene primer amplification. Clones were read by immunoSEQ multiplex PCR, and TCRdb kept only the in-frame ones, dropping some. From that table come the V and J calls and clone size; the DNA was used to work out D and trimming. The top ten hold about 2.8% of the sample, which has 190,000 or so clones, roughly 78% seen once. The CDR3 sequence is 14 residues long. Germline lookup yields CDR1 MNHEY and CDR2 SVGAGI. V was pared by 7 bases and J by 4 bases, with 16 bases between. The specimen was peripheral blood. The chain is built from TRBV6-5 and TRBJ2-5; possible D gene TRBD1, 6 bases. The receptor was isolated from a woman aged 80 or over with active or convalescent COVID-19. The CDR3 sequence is CASTRQAMGETQYF. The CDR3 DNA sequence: TGTGCCAGCACCCGACAGGCCATGGGAGAGACCCAGTACTTC.